The rows below give T cell receptor beta chains drawn from one sample of a study of regulatory T cells in long-lasting Graves disease. A single record per CDR3 protein comes from TCRdb applying MiXCR to the multiplex PCR reads. The repertoire has about half a million distinct CDR3 sequences, roughly 22% of them found once; the top ten carry roughly 14%. This sample comprised peripheral blood mononuclear cells (PBMCs), obtained when the disease was refractory, from a patient treated with antithyroid drugs. These receptor sequences come from a female donor with Graves disease. Each CDR3 is given with its conserved first and last residue. The D gene is left open where the match is weak.

d_call	v_call	cdr3_aa
NA	TRBV6-1	CASSSASWENEQFF
NA	TRBV6-5	CASSYSRVYEQYF
NA	TRBV7-8	CASSLGRGLGNQPQHF
NA	TRBV7-2	CASSLDRKNTGELFF
NA	TRBV6-1	CASSGGGQVETQYF
NA	TRBV6-5	CASSYGPGALNTEAFF
TRBD1	TRBV25-1	CASKRGGSYNEQFF
NA	TRBV27	CASSLSGVGVYGYTF
TRBD2	TRBV15	CATSRDGAGVGEQYF
NA	TRBV20-1	CSAPGRLGAETQYF
NA	TRBV20-1	CSAREYQEFSYNSPLHF
NA	TRBV11-3	CASSSRQPEQFF
NA	TRBV7-2	CASTLGLGETQPQHF
NA	TRBV28	CASTHWGWQETQYF
NA	TRBV6-1	CASKDILGGDEQYF
TRBD2	TRBV6-1	CASSIWTSGPTQYF
NA	TRBV12-3/TRBV12-4	CASIVYPGGAFF
TRBD1	TRBV7-2	CASSHRGPPYDQPQHF
NA	TRBV20-1	CSAFAGDNEKLFF
NA	TRBV5-5	CASSLQTGIQETQYF
TRBD2	TRBV28	CASSSLLAGNLLNEQFF
TRBD2	TRBV2	CASSFTGGASYEQYF
TRBD1	TRBV20-1	CSAPQTGTGAYGYTF
TRBD1	TRBV28	CASGDREGGYTF
NA	TRBV5-1	CASSLEVGNTEAFF
NA	TRBV3-2	CASSHLTGDNTEAFF
NA	TRBV2	CASIRTLNSYEQYF
TRBD1	TRBV7-3	CASSLGGTGLNSPLHF
TRBD2	TRBV28	CASSVFGGFSYNEQFF
NA	TRBV13	CASSRGRYTGELFF
NA	TRBV7-2	CASSPQTTIETQYF
NA	TRBV28	CASSLRSWKQATSSSNQPQHF
TRBD1	TRBV10-3	CAISKAGQGISNEQFF
NA	TRBV15	CATSREPLGRGINNEQFF
NA	TRBV7-2	CASSPFQGLWAFF
TRBD2	TRBV27	CASSFGDGGNEQFF
NA	TRBV12-3/TRBV12-4	CASSLTRPGQPQHF
TRBD2	TRBV4-1	CASSLPRIAGGPDTGELFF
TRBD2	TRBV20-1	CSAITSGFTGELFF
NA	TRBV24-1	CATSDSGIYEQYF